Each of the 16 T cell receptor beta chains below was sequenced from the same sample in a study of neurological immune-mediated disorders. From the 5' RACE reads, TCRdb called clonotypes with MiXCR, one entry per CDR3 protein. Here the sample spans 75,000 to 95,000 distinct CDR3 sequences, 17% being singletons. The source material was PBMCs. These receptors were obtained from a woman aged 40-49 years in good health.

This clonotype came up many times. The chain carries TRBV2 and TRBJ2-1; the D gene is possibly TRBD2 (6 bases). V lost 11 bases to trimming and J lost 0 bases, with 14 bases between them. The CDR3 is made up of 14 amino acids. The germline V gene encodes CDR1 SNHLY and CDR2 FYNNEI. CDR3 sequence reads: CALSGDNSYNEQFF. The CDR3 bases are TGTGCCCTCTCGGGAGACAACTCCTACAATGAGCAGTTCTTC.

This clonotype has ten or more counts. The V and J genes are TRBV4-3 and TRBJ2-3; D is undetermined. The CDR3 totals 14 residues. Deletions cut 1 base from V and 4 bases from J, with 9 bases between. The germline V gene encodes CDR1 LGHNA and CDR2 YSLEER. CDR3 sequence: CASSQGATADTQYF. Written as DNA, the CDR3 is TGCGCCAGCAGCCAAGGAGCGACGGCAGATACGCAGTATTTT.

This clonotype was recorded at least ten times. The chain couples TRBV20-1 to TRBJ1-5, with TRBD1 as a possible D gene (6 bases). Germline assignment: CDR1 DFQATT and CDR2 SNEGSKA (reference sequence). The germline V and J ends were trimmed by 1 base and 5 bases, with 12 bases remaining between them. This CDR3 spans 14 amino acids. CDR3 sequence reads: CSARGGTQHQPQHF. The CDR3 DNA follows: TGCAGTGCTAGAGGTGGGACACAACATCAGCCCCAGCATTTT.

This clonotype was counted ten times or more. The rearrangement links TRBV10-3 to TRBJ1-3; 7 nucleotides agree with TRBD1. V was clipped by 6 bases and J by 4 bases; unmatched bases: 9. The germline CDR1 and CDR2 sequences are ENHRY and SYGVKD. The length of the CDR3 is 15 residues. For the CDR3, the DNA is TGTGCCATCAGGGATGAACCGGGACAGGGAAACACCATATATTTT. It yields the protein CAIRDEPGQGNTIYF.

This clonotype showed up many times. The chain combines TRBV6-2 or TRBV6-3 with TRBJ2-1; D unresolved. Per germline, CDR1 MNHEY and CDR2 SVGEGT. Trimming cost V 3 bases and J 9 bases, with 6 bases left between them. The CDR3 covers 11 residues. The CDR3 spells CASSYGGEQFF. CDR3 coding DNA: TGTGCCAGCAGTTATGGTGGTGAGCAGTTCTTC.

This clonotype was seen repeatedly, ten times or more. V and J are TRBV7-2 and TRBJ2-7; no definite D call. Germline-derived CDR1 and CDR2 are SGHTA and FQGNSA. V lost 11 bases and J lost 1, with 15 bases in between. The CDR3 runs 13 residues. The CDR3 nucleotides read TGTGCCTACCCTCTCGGCAGATCCTACGAGCAGTACGTC. Translation gives CAYPLGRSYEQYV.

The CDR3 bases are TGTGCCAGCAGTGTCGACAGCGGGTATGAGCAGTTCTTC. Translated: CASSVDSGYEQFF. The V call is TRBV6-4, the J call TRBJ2-1, with D maybe TRBD2 (6 bases). The CDR3 is 13 amino acids. V lost 4 bases, J lost 8 bases, and 12 bases lay in between. Germline V lookup: CDR1 MRHNA, CDR2 SNTAGT.

This clonotype occurred many times. The V gene is TRBV7-3, the J gene TRBJ2-3, with 13 bases aligning to TRBD2. The CDR3 is 18 residues long. Germline CDR1 SGHTA, CDR2 FQGTGA. V dropped 0 bases and J dropped 2; count of bases not matched to a gene: 5. In DNA, the CDR3 is TGTGCCAGCAGCTTAACCCCGACTAGCGGGGGGCACACAGATACGCAGTATTTT. Its protein is CASSLTPTSGGHTDTQYF.

This clonotype came up many times. This rearrangement joins TRBV11-2 to TRBJ2-3; no definite D call. CDR3 size: 17 residues. From germline, CDR1 is SGHAT and CDR2 FQNNGV. V lost 1 base, J lost 5 bases, and 19 bases lay in between. Here the CDR3 reads CASSLGPGFLRGDTQYF. CDR3 DNA sequence: TGTGCCAGCAGCTTAGGTCCCGGTTTCTTGCGCGGAGATACGCAGTATTTT.

Concerning this clonotype itself: The CDR3 does not end in the conserved phenylalanine or tryptophan, so this is likely a read error. The chain recombines TRBV12-3 or TRBV12-4 with TRBJ1-2; possible D gene TRBD1, 5 bases. Trimming pared 4 bases from V and 4 bases from J, leaving 13 bases between. This CDR3 comprises 14 residues. CDR3 coding DNA: TGTGCCAGCAGTTCCGGGACCGGGGCCTATGGCTACACCTTA. Translated: CASSSGTGAYGYTL.

The sample holds many counts of this clonotype. This chain links TRBV20-1 with TRBJ1-6; D is unresolved. This CDR3 has 13 amino acids. Germline lookup yields CDR1 DFQATT and CDR2 SNEGSKA (reference sequence). V lost 7 bases and J 12 bases, leaving 19 bases between the germline ends. DNA for the CDR3: TGCAGTGGGAGAACTTCTTTTATCGGACCCCTCCACTTT. Protein: CSGRTSFIGPLHF.

About this clonotype: Being one base from a much bigger clone, this may be a read error. The rearrangement joins TRBV7-8 to TRBJ1-1; 7 bases match TRBD1. The CDR3 runs to 15 residues. V was clipped by 7 bases and J by 0 bases; unmatched bases: 8. Germline V gene sequence: CDR1 SGHVS, CDR2 FQNEAQ. The CDR3 DNA sequence: TGTGCCAGCATCCCTAGGGGACAGATGAACACTGAAGCTTTCTTT. Translation gives CASIPRGQMNTEAFF. Combining the CDR3 with reference TRBV7-8 and TRBJ1-1 gives the whole variable domain GAGVSQSPRYKVAKRGQDVALRCDPISGHVSLFWYQQALGQGPEFLTYFQNEAQLDKSGLPSDRFFAERPEGSVSTLKIQRTQQEDSAVYLCASIPRGQMNTEAFFGQGTRLTVV.

This clonotype has at least ten counts. This sequence joins TRBV7-2 and TRBJ2-2, with a weak D call TRBD2 (6 bases). The CDR3 runs 12 residues. The V end was cut by 5 bases, the J end by 7 bases, with 8 bases between. Germline V CDR1 and CDR2: SGHTA, FQGNSA. CDR3 sequence (DNA): TGTGCCAGCAGCGGGGGGTTCGGGGAGCTGTTTTTT. Amino acids: CASSGGFGELFF.

The chain uses TRBV18 and TRBJ2-7; TRBD1 matches 11 bases. Germline V gene sequence: CDR1 KGHSH, CDR2 LQKENI. The CDR3 runs to 14 residues. The junction had 5 bases not matched to a gene; V was cut back by 5 bases and J by 5 bases. The CDR3 DNA is TGTGCCAGCTCAAGGACAGGGGGCTACAACGAGCAGTACGTC. This codes for CASSRTGGYNEQYV.

This clonotype was detected many times. V gene TRBV5-1 combines with J gene TRBJ2-1, with 8 bases aligning to TRBD1. The CDR3 loop spans 15 amino acids. V shed 2 bases and J 9 bases; nucleotides not matched to a gene: 10. The germline CDR1 and CDR2 sequences are SGHRS and YFSETQ. CDR3 sequence (DNA): TGCGCCAGCAGCTTAATGACAGGGGATGGTGGTGAGCAGTTCTTC. This sequence encodes CASSLMTGDGGEQFF.

This chain links TRBV4-2 with TRBJ2-2; 8 bases agree with TRBD2. CDR3 length: 16 amino acids. The germline V gene encodes CDR1 LGHNA and CDR2 YNFKEQ. J gave up 1 base and V 4 bases, and 5 bases lay outside the gene matches. The CDR3 DNA reads TGTGCCAGCAGCCTCCAGCTAGCGGGGAACACCGGGGAGCTGTTTTTT. Translated: CASSLQLAGNTGELFF.